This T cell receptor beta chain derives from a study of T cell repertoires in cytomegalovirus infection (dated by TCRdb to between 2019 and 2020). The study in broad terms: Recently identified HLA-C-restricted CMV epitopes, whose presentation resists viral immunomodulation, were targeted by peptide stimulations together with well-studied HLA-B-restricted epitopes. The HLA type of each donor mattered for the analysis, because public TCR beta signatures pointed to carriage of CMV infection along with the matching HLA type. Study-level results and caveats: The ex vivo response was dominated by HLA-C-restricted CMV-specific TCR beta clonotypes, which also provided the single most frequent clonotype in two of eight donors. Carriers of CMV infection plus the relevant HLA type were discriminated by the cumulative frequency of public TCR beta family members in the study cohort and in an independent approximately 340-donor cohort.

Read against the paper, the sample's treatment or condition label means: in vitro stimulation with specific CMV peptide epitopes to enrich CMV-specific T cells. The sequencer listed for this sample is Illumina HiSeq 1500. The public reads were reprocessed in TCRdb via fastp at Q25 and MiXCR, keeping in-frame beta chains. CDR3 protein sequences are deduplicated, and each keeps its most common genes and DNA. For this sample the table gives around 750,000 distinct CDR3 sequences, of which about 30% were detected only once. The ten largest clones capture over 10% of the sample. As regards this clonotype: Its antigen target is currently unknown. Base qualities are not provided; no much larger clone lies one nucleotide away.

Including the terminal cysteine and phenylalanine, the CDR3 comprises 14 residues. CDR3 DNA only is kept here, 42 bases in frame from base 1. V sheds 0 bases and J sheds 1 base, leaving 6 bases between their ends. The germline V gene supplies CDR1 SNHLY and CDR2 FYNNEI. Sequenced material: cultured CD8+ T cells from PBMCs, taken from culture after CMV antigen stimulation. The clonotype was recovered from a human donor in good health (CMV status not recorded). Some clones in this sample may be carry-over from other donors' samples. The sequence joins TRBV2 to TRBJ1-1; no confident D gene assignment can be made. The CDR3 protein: CASSEALQNTEAFF. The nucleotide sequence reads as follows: TGTGCCAGCAGTGAAGCGCTCCAGAACACTGAAGCTTTCTTT.